Following are 28 T cell receptor beta chains from one sample sequenced in a study of T cell responses to AZD1222 COVID-19 vaccine (TCRdb year 2021). According to the study, the label for this sample's time point signals: about 28 days (+/-7) after the second vaccine dose. Libraries came from the immunoSEQ multiplex PCR assay. The table comes from immuneACCESS by way of TCRdb, which keeps in-frame sequences with V and J called. Part of the clones is missing from these tables; in studies checked, under half for an unresolved V gene and the rest for unknown reasons. The sample table holds more than 50,000 clones, of which roughly 86% were seen once. Approximately 2.6% of the sample lies in the top ten. The sample here was peripheral blood, taken 28 days after the second AZD1222 dose. The receptor source for this set is an adult who received the AZD1222 COVID-19 vaccine.

The chain is built from TRBV9 and TRBJ2-3; D tentatively reads TRBD1 or TRBD2 (5 bases each). From germline, CDR1 is SGDLS and CDR2 YYNGEE. V lost 6 bases and J lost 0, with 20 bases in between. This CDR3 spans 17 amino acids. CDR3 in amino acids: CASTRQWEPSSTDTQYF. Written as DNA, the CDR3 is TGTGCCAGCACCAGACAGTGGGAGCCTTCTAGCACAGATACGCAGTATTTT.

This clone has more than one count but fewer than ten. V gene TRBV10-3 combines with J gene TRBJ2-7; no firm D call. The CDR3 covers 14 residues. The V end was cut by 3 bases, the J end by 0 bases, with 9 bases between. From germline, CDR1 is ENHRY and CDR2 SYGVKD. The CDR3 sequence: CAISDSLNSYEQYF. In DNA form, the CDR3 reads TGTGCCATCAGTGATAGTCTCAACTCCTACGAGCAGTACTTC.

This clone was counted a single time. The chain employs TRBV7-8 and TRBJ2-4; weak D call: TRBD2 (5 bases). CDR1 is SGHVS, CDR2 FQNEAQ, per germline. The CDR3 contains 14 residues. The V gene lost 1 base and the J gene lost 4 bases, with 8 bases spanning the gap. CDR3: CASSLGRGKNIQYF. DNA for the CDR3: TGTGCCAGCAGCTTAGGTCGGGGAAAAAACATTCAGTACTTC. Supplemented by reference TRBV7-8 and TRBJ2-4, the full variable domain reads GAGVSQSPRYKVAKRGQDVALRCDPISGHVSLFWYQQALGQGPEFLTYFQNEAQLDKSGLPSDRFFAERPEGSVSTLKIQRTQQEDSAVYLCASSLGRGKNIQYFGAGTRLSVL.

The chain carries TRBV5-4 and TRBJ2-3, with 8 bases aligning to TRBD1. V lost 0 bases and J lost 4; bases outside the gene matches: 4. The CDR3 loop spans 15 amino acids. Germline V gives CDR1 SGHNT, CDR2 YYREEE (reference sequence). The DNA for the CDR3 is TGTGCCAGCAGCTTGGGACAGGGGAGCGCAGATACGCAGTATTTT. Its protein product is CASSLGQGSADTQYF.

The chain has TRBV5-6 and TRBJ2-1, with a weak D call TRBD2 (6 bases). Trimming shortened V by 4 bases and J by 7 bases, and 12 bases separated the two germline ends. This CDR3 has 13 amino acids. CDR1 and CDR2 (germline): SGHDT, YYEEEE. CDR3 nucleotides: TGTGCCAGCAGCCGAACTGGAGGGAATGAGCAGTTCTTC. Its protein product is CASSRTGGNEQFF.

This chain links TRBV19 with TRBJ1-5, with TRBD1 matching 7 bases. Germline loops: CDR1 LNHDA, CDR2 SQIVND (reference sequence). V shed 7 bases and J 4 bases; nucleotides not matched to a gene: 13. This CDR3 has 16 residues. The CDR3, as DNA: TGTGCCAGTATAAGTCGTGCCCAGGGGGGGAATCAGCCCCAGCATTTT. Its protein is CASISRAQGGNQPQHF.

J is TRBJ2-3 and V is TRBV19; possible D gene TRBD1, 7 bases. The CDR3 has 16 residues. Trimming left V 9 bases short and J 3 bases short, with 22 bases between. CDR1 is LNHDA, CDR2 SQIVND, per germline (reference sequence). The CDR3 DNA is TGTGCCAGCCTTGAGACCAAACAGGGGAGGACAGATACGCAGTATTTT. Protein sequence: CASLETKQGRTDTQYF.

CDR3 sequence reads: CSASYRLTGELFF. The CDR3 nucleotides read TGCAGTGCTAGTTACCGCTTGACCGGGGAGCTGTTTTTT. The chain uses TRBV20-1 and TRBJ2-2; D gene unclear. CDR1 is DFQATT and CDR2 is SNEGSKA in the germline V gene (reference sequence). The germline V and J ends were trimmed by 3 bases and 5 bases, with 10 bases remaining between them. The CDR3 spans 13 residues.

J is TRBJ2-1 and V is TRBV6-1, with 10 bases fitting TRBD2. The V and J ends lost 1 base and 5 bases, in that order; junction bases with no gene match: 5. The germline gives CDR1 MNHNS, CDR2 SASEGT. The CDR3 totals 16 residues. This CDR3 is CASSEVGLAGDNEQFF. CDR3 in DNA: TGTGCCAGCAGTGAAGTAGGGCTAGCGGGAGACAATGAGCAGTTCTTC.

This clone was detected only once. CDR3 protein: CASSPSGPGGYTF. Here the CDR3 DNA reads TGTGCCAGCAGCCCCTCGGGGCCCGGTGGCTACACCTTC. The chain links TRBV7-3 to TRBJ1-2; the D gene is possibly TRBD1 (5 bases). Germline V gives CDR1 SGHTA, CDR2 FQGTGA. This CDR3 spans 13 amino acids. V was clipped by 5 bases and J by 7 bases, with 14 bases between them.

In its sample, this clone was seen once. The chain combines TRBV5-4 with TRBJ1-6, with 9 nucleotides matching TRBD1. Germline V gene data show CDR1 as SGHNT and CDR2 as YYREEE (reference sequence). The CDR3 is 19 residues long. Trimming removed 0 bases from V and 0 bases from J; junction bases left unmatched: 7. The CDR3 sequence is CASSLGTGQGSSYNSPLHF. DNA for the CDR3: TGTGCCAGCAGCTTGGGGACCGGACAGGGGAGCTCCTATAATTCACCCCTCCACTTT. Drawing the rest from reference TRBV5-4 and TRBJ1-6, the complete variable domain is ETGVTQSPTHLIKTRGQQVTLRCSSQSGHNTVSWYQQALGQGPQFIFQYYREEENGRGNFPPRFSGLQFPNYSSELNVNALELDDSALYLCASSLGTGQGSSYNSPLHFGNGTRLTVT.

This sequence joins TRBV9 and TRBJ2-1; perhaps D is TRBD1 or TRBD2 (5 bases each). The germline gives CDR1 SGDLS, CDR2 YYNGEE. V lost 0 bases, J lost 6 bases, and 10 bases lay in between. The CDR3 consists of 14 residues. The CDR3 sequence: CASSVAGTSNEQFF. DNA for the CDR3: TGTGCCAGCAGCGTAGCTGGGACCAGCAATGAGCAGTTCTTC.

V gene TRBV7-2 combines with J gene TRBJ2-3; possible D gene TRBD1, 6 bases. The germline V and J ends were trimmed by 4 bases and 6 bases, with 17 bases remaining between them. This CDR3 is built from 15 residues. In germline, CDR1 is SGHTA, CDR2 FQGNSA. DNA of the CDR3: TGTGCCAGCAGCTCACAGGGAGTAGACGGGGATACGCAGTATTTT. As protein: CASSSQGVDGDTQYF.

This rearrangement joins TRBV6-4 to TRBJ1-1; TRBD1 might be the D (5 bases). This CDR3 comprises 13 residues. Deletions cut 6 bases from V and 0 bases from J, with 8 bases between. Germline lookup yields CDR1 MRHNA and CDR2 SNTAGT. The CDR3 protein is CASSEGMNTEAFF. CDR3 nucleotides: TGTGCCAGCAGCGAGGGGATGAACACTGAAGCTTTCTTT.

The CDR3 DNA sequence: TGTGCCACCAGCAGAGATAGGGGGACCCTTTGGCATGAGCAGTTCTTC. This sequence encodes CATSRDRGTLWHEQFF. The V and J genes are TRBV15 and TRBJ2-1; TRBD1 is a possible D gene (6 bases). The V end was cut by 0 bases, the J end by 8 bases, with 17 bases between. Germline V gene lookup returns CDR1 LNHNV and CDR2 YYDKDF (reference sequence). The CDR3 covers 16 residues.

The chain employs TRBV2 and TRBJ2-5; 10 nucleotides line up with TRBD1. V shed 7 bases and J 4 bases; nucleotides not matched to a gene: 9. CDR3 size: 15 residues. The germline CDR1 and CDR2 sequences are SNHLY and FYNNEI. The CDR3, as DNA: TGTGCCAGCACTCGTTCGGGACAGGGGTCAGAGACCCAGTACTTC. Its translation: CASTRSGQGSETQYF.

CDR3 bases: TGTGCCAGCTCACCCCGGTCTAGCGGGTTTGCGTATGAGCAGTTCTTC. Translated: CASSPRSSGFAYEQFF. This sequence joins TRBV18 and TRBJ2-1; 8 bases are a match to TRBD2. After removal of 3 bases from V and 8 bases from J, the junction contained 12 bases not matched to a gene. The CDR3 is 16 residues long. Looked up from germline, CDR1 is KGHSH and CDR2 is LQKENI.

The chain joins TRBV9 to TRBJ1-4; no reliable D call. CDR3 length equals 13 residues. The V gene's germline CDR1 is SGDLS and CDR2 YYNGEE. Trimming left V 0 bases short and J 3 bases short, with 3 bases between. The CDR3 DNA is TGTGCCAGCAGCGTAGATCCTAATGAAAAACTGTTTTTT. It codes for CASSVDPNEKLFF.

This clone has just one count. The rearrangement uses TRBV19 and TRBJ1-5, with 11 bases that match TRBD1. This CDR3 contains 16 residues. The germline gives CDR1 LNHDA, CDR2 SQIVND (reference sequence). J lost 4 bases, V lost 4 bases, and 6 bases had no gene match. The CDR3 sequence: CASSKMGQGVNQPQHF. CDR3 coding DNA: TGTGCCAGTAGTAAAATGGGACAGGGGGTAAATCAGCCCCAGCATTTT. Full variable domain (outside the CDR3, taken from reference TRBV19 and TRBJ1-5): DGGITQSPKYLFRKEGQNVTLSCEQNLNHDAMYWYRQDPGQGLRLIYYSQIVNDFQKGDIAEGYSVSREKKESFPLTVTSAQKNPTAFYLCASSKMGQGVNQPQHFGDGTRLSIL.

V gene TRBV10-3 combines with J gene TRBJ2-1, with 8 positions matching TRBD2. CDR1 ENHRY and CDR2 SYGVKD come from the germline V gene. The CDR3 runs to 16 residues. V lost 10 bases to trimming and J lost 9 bases; unmatched junction nucleotides: 20. CDR3: CASCRMEAGVYSEQFF. The CDR3 DNA follows: TGTGCCAGTTGCCGGATGGAAGCGGGAGTTTATAGTGAGCAGTTCTTC.

The chain has TRBV5-1 and TRBJ2-1; 9 bases line up with TRBD2. The CDR3 runs 15 residues. Germline V gene sequence: CDR1 SGHRS, CDR2 YFSETQ. The V and J ends lost 1 base and 7 bases, in that order; junction bases with no gene match: 6. CDR3 in amino acids: CASSLLASGANEQFF. CDR3 bases: TGCGCCAGCAGCTTGCTGGCTAGCGGGGCGAATGAGCAGTTCTTC. The variable domain in full, completed from reference TRBV5-1 and TRBJ2-1, reads KAGVTQTPRYLIKTRGQQVTLSCSPISGHRSVSWYQQTPGQGLQFLFEYFSETQRNKGNFPGRFSGRQFSNSRSEMNVSTLELGDSALYLCASSLLASGANEQFFGPGTRLTVL.

The chain carries TRBV7-9 and TRBJ2-2; D not resolved. In germline, CDR1 is SEHNR, CDR2 FQNEAQ (reference sequence). The CDR3 runs 13 residues. Trimming removed 3 bases from V and 1 base from J, with 3 bases in between. The CDR3 sequence is CASSLGNTGELFF. The CDR3, as DNA: TGTGCCAGCAGCTTGGGGAACACCGGGGAGCTGTTTTTT.

The J gene is TRBJ2-7, the V gene TRBV21-1; the table's D gene call, TRBD1, was not cross checked with the DNA. TRBV21-1 is a pseudogene segment. CDR3 length equals 19 residues. For the CDR3, the DNA is TGTGCCAGCAGCAAAAGGGGGACAGGGGGACGTCACCTTAAGGAAGAGCAGTACTTC. This codes for CASSKRGTGGRHLKEEQYF.

The rearrangement links TRBV2 to TRBJ1-5; possibly TRBD1 for D (5 bases). Deletions cut 7 bases from V and 5 bases from J, with 15 bases between. Germline lookup yields CDR1 SNHLY and CDR2 FYNNEI. The CDR3 is 14 residues long. CDR3 DNA: TGTGCCAGCAACCCGGAGGGGTTTGATCAGCCCCAGCATTTT. This sequence encodes CASNPEGFDQPQHF.

The rearrangement uses TRBV2 and TRBJ2-1, with a possible D match to TRBD2 (5 bases). CDR3 size: 11 residues. Looked up from germline, CDR1 is SNHLY and CDR2 is FYNNEI. Deletions cut 6 bases from V and 6 bases from J, with 6 bases between. CDR3 sequence reads: CASRGVNEQFF. The DNA of the CDR3 is TGTGCCAGCAGGGGAGTCAATGAGCAGTTCTTC.

This chain connects TRBV27 to TRBJ2-5, with 7 bases matching TRBD2. CDR3 length equals 14 residues. The germline V gene encodes CDR1 MNHEY and CDR2 SMNVEV (reference sequence). The V and J ends lost 2 bases and 5 bases, in that order; junction bases with no gene match: 5. The CDR3 coding sequence is TGTGCCAGCAGTTTAGCGGGAGCGAGTGAGACCCAGTACTTC. It translates to CASSLAGASETQYF.

In this sample, this clone turned up once. The rearrangement uses TRBV3-1 (or the pseudogene TRBV3-2) and TRBJ1-5; D might be TRBD1 (5 bases). This CDR3 is 15 amino acids long. With 5 bases removed from V and 4 bases from J, the gap between germline ends came to 15 bases. Germline V gives CDR1 LGHDT, CDR2 YNNKEL (reference sequence). For the CDR3, the DNA is TGTGCCAGCAGCTTGGATGGGGGACCAAATCAGCCCCAGCATTTT. Its translation: CASSLDGGPNQPQHF.

The CDR3 loop is CATHRDARTEAFF. Here the CDR3 DNA reads TGTGCCACGCACCGGGACGCAAGAACTGAAGCTTTCTTT. This chain uses TRBV6-5 with TRBJ1-1, with a tentative D call TRBD1 (5 bases). The ends were cut back, 10 bases at V and 5 bases at J, with 17 bases in the middle. The CDR3 spans 13 residues. Germline assignment: CDR1 MNHEY and CDR2 SVGAGI.